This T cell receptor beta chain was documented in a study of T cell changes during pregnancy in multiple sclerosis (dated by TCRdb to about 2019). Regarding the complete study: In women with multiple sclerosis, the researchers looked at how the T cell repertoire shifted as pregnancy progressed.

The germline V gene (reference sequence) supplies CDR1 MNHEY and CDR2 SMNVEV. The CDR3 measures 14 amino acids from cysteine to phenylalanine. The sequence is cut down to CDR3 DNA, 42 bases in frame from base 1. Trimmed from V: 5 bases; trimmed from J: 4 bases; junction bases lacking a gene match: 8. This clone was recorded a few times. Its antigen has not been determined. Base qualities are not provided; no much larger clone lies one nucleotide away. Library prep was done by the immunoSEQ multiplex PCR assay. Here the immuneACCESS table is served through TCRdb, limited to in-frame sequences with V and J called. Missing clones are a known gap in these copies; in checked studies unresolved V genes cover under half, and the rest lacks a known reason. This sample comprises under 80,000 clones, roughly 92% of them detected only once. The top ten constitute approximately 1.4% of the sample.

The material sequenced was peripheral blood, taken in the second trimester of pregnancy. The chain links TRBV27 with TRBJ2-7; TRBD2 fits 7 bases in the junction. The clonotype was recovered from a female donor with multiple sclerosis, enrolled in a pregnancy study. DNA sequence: TGTGCCAGCAGTCCCGCTCTCGGGGGGTACGAGCAGTACTTC. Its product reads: CASSPALGGYEQYF.